This T cell receptor (beta chain) appears in the sequencing data of a study of Graves' ophthalmopathy and Graves' hyperthyroidism. Study-wide results and limits: Blood repertoires reportedly contained most expanded thyroid clonotypes above 0.001 frequency. Between ophthalmopathy and stable hyperthyroidism, a 13-signature model drew a separation with 87.88% sensitivity and 75% to 82% specificity.

Germline values: CDR1 SQVTM, CDR2 ANQGSEA. The CDR3 is 13 amino acids. V gave up 4 bases and J gave up 3 bases, with 12 bases separating them. This clonotype was seen ten or more times. Its antigen is still unknown. Researchers took RNA transcripts and amplified TCR beta CDR3 regions from them. Investigators did first-round RT-PCR with HTBI primers, then second-round multiplex PCR. TCRdb called the multiplex PCR reads again in MiXCR, with one record for every CDR3 protein. The table has hundreds of thousands of distinct CDR3 sequences, 20% to 25% seen once. The clonotype was recovered from a woman between 18 and 29 years old with stable Graves' hyperthyroidism. Some clones in this sample may be carry-over from other donors' samples. Source material: peripheral blood. This rearrangement joins TRBV29-1 to TRBJ1-1; D is uncertain. This chain's CDR3 is CSVGVDWDTEAFF. The CDR3, as DNA: TGCAGCGTTGGGGTTGACTGGGACACTGAAGCTTTCTTT.